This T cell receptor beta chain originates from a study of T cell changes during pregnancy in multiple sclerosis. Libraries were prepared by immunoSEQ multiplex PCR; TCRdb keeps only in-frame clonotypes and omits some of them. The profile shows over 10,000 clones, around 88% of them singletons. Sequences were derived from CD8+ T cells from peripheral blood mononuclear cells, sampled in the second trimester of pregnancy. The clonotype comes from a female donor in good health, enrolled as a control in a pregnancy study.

The CDR3 DNA is TGTGCCAGCAGACAGGGTGGGCACAATGAGCAGTTCTTC. It is translated as CASRQGGHNEQFF. This chain connects TRBV5-4 to TRBJ2-1, with TRBD1 as a possible D gene (6 bases). CDR1 is SGHNT and CDR2 is YYREEE in the germline V gene (reference sequence). Trimming stripped 5 bases from V and 5 bases from J, with 11 bases between. This CDR3 contains 13 residues. Full variable domain (missing parts from reference TRBV5-4 and TRBJ2-1): ETGVTQSPTHLIKTRGQQVTLRCSSQSGHNTVSWYQQALGQGPQFIFQYYREEENGRGNFPPRFSGLQFPNYSSELNVNALELDDSALYLCASRQGGHNEQFFGPGTRLTVL.